This TCR beta chain was documented in a study of shared clonotypes between healthy human individuals. Study-level findings and limits: Genetic and exposure-history diversity was limited by the few donors.

The CDR3 covers 14 residues. Per germline, CDR1 SGHDT and CDR2 YYEEEE. Trimming removed 4 bases from V and 0 bases from J; junction bases left unmatched: 4. Concerning this clone: As yet, its antigen is unknown.

Produced via immunoSEQ multiplex PCR; TCRdb's table is partial and in-frame only. Here the sample spans about 480,000 clones, 75% to 85% being singletons. Sample: PBMCs. The V and J genes are TRBV5-6 and TRBJ2-7; TRBD1 aligns across 7 bases. This sequence was found in a woman aged 40 to 50 in good health. Some clones in this sample may be carry-over from other donors' samples. The CDR3 sequence: CASSIQGDSYEQYF. DNA for the CDR3: TGTGCCAGCAGCATTCAGGGGGACTCCTACGAGCAGTACTTC.